This T cell receptor beta chain came from a study of shared clonotypes between healthy human individuals (dated by TCRdb to the early 2020s). Some background on the complete study: The cohort comprised a couple of women and three men aged 18 to 49 years. To estimate repertoire size and how much clonotypes are shared between individuals, the study performed deep sequencing of blood TCR repertoires from 4 to 6 healthy adults. Each donor's leukapheresis produced roughly between roughly 0.85 and 9.5 billion PBMCs. Different laboratories and diverse techniques were used to prepare libraries and sequence TCR repertoires, to increase sequencing depth and limit assay-specific biases. For each donor, three plates each were used for CD4 naive and CD4 memory, two plates were used for CD8 naive, and one plate was used for CD8 memory.

What the research found in general, with its limitations: The genetic and exposure-history diversity represented was limited by the small number of donors. Estimated clonotype richness was generally larger for naive than for memory subsets. Pairwise subsampling indicated that sequencing depth was expected to affect the degree of clonotype sharing among donors. When several donors were compared, the shared fraction of clonotypes was about 5% for naive CD4, more than 3% for naive CD8, about 2.4% for memory CD4, and 0.35% to 0.4% for memory CD8. Sampling was limited to blood, and TCR repertoires in tissue likely differ from TCR repertoires in blood. Rarefaction of sorted-subset datasets indicated incomplete sequencing despite the large sequencing depth. Compared with non-shared clonotypes, the clonotypes found in all four sorted-subset donors had higher generation probabilities.

The count of this clone is one. The clone's antigen remains unknown. Base-call qualities are not available, and no considerably larger clone is one nucleotide away. Healthy HIV-negative adults with no recently reported acute infections or vaccinations were included as donors. Only Caucasian adults living in Nashville, Tennessee, USA were represented among the donors. CD4+ T cells were enriched through magnetic negative selection, after which naive cells were positively selected on CD45RA and the remaining negative fraction served as the memory subset. Blood was obtained by leukapheresis, after which PBMCs were separated by Ficoll-Histopaque density gradient centrifugation and cryopreserved in liquid nitrogen vapor phase. Analytical flow cytometry was used to check the purity and quantity of each magnetically sorted T cell population. From each sorted fraction, genomic DNA was isolated and quantified by UV absorbance on a Nanodrop 2000c.

After removal of 0 bases from V and 1 base from J, the junction retains 5 bases not matched to a gene. Via the germline V gene, CDR1 is MGHRA and CDR2 YSYEKL. The CDR3, from cysteine to phenylalanine, totals 16 residues. Just the 48-base CDR3 DNA is kept, in frame starting at base 1. Using the deep immunoSEQ assay, multiplex PCR amplified TCR CDR3 regions from genomic DNA. Genomic DNA extracted from each cell subset was distributed evenly over all wells of several immunoSEQ 96-well plates, and each plate served as one replicate. For sorted subsets, roughly 200 ng of genomic DNA, equivalent to some 30,000 T cell genomes, went into each replicate PCR. The purified libraries were quantified using a Qubit 3.0 fluorometer, sized with a Bioanalyzer 2100, and then quantified again using the KAPA Library Quantification kit. Each immunoSEQ 96-well plate was sequenced on its own single-read 150-cycle Illumina NextSeq 550 flow cell. The source study handled its data this way. Because only junctional sequences without quality scores were contained in the immunoSEQ output, filtering matching that applied to full-length reads could not be performed. To assign V/J genes and CDR3, sequences were annotated using PyIR, a Python wrapper for IgBLAST v1.9, with IMGT germline references. Reads were filtered out if the reads had weak V/J assignments (E-value above 1e-6), no CDR3, stop codons, out-of-frame junctions, or ambiguous translated residues. V3J clonotypes were defined as sequences sharing an identical inferred V gene, J gene, and CDR3 amino acid sequence. To compute the percentage overlap between repertoires, the number of shared unique clonotypes was divided by the size of the smaller repertoire. RTK rarefaction, the Chao1 estimator, and Recon v2.1 estimates of unobserved clonotypes were used to assess repertoire richness. Generation probabilities were computed with OLGA for all TCRbeta clonotypes obtained by the gDNA method from four donors. TCRdb limited this immuneACCESS table to in-frame rearrangements with V and J called. A share of clones is missing; checked studies link under half to unresolved V genes, and the rest is unexplained. V and J calls and clone size are given by that table; D and trimming were obtained from the DNA. Within this sample are a few hundred thousand clones, with approximately 97% of them counted one time only. The top ten clones comprise 0.057% of the sample.

This receptor was identified in a woman aged 25-40 years in good health. Sequencing used naive CD4+ T cells sorted from blood. This specimen's cell subset or site label, interpreted: CD45RA+ positively selected. The rearrangement combines TRBV4-1 with TRBJ1-1; TRBD1 aligns with 7 central bases. The CDR3 is CASSQDSRGGNTEAFF. The DNA sequence is given as TGCGCCAGCAGCCAAGATTCCAGGGGGGGGAACACTGAAGCTTTCTTT.